One and the same sample provided the 10 T cell receptor beta chains below, sequenced in a study of shared clonotypes between healthy human individuals. Sequencing used immunoSEQ multiplex PCR; TCRdb keeps in-frame clones, though not all of them. This table has more than 400,000 clones, about 96% appearing once. Material: naive CD4+ T cells sorted from blood. As for subset: CD45RA+ positively selected. The receptors come from a woman aged 25 to 39 in good health.

CDR3 DNA: TGTGCCAGTAGTATAGTAACGGCGGTCAGGATAAGTCAGCCCCAGCATTTT. It yields the protein CASSIVTAVRISQPQHF. The rearrangement joins TRBV19 to TRBJ1-5; no definite D call. The CDR3 covers 17 residues. Trimming stripped 1 base from V and 6 bases from J, with 19 bases between. CDR1 is LNHDA, CDR2 SQIVND, per germline (reference sequence).

The V and J genes are TRBV2 and TRBJ1-5; D gene uncertain. CDR1 SNHLY and CDR2 FYNNEI come from the germline V gene. The CDR3 extends over 11 amino acids. V lost 7 bases to trimming and J lost 11 bases, with 12 bases between them. The CDR3 bases are TGTGCCAGCAAGGGTACCGGGGCCCAGCATTTT. It encodes CASKGTGAQHF.

This chain joins TRBV4-1 and TRBJ1-2; a possible D gene is TRBD1 (6 bases). Trimming cost V 3 bases and J 3 bases, with 14 bases left between them. Germline V lookup: CDR1 MGHRA, CDR2 YSYEKL. The CDR3 covers 15 residues. Written as DNA, the CDR3 is TGCGCCAGCAGCCAGCCGGCAGGGGCTTACTATGGCTACACCTTC. This codes for CASSQPAGAYYGYTF.

V is TRBV28 and J is TRBJ1-2; 9 bases align to TRBD1. The CDR3 consists of 15 residues. The junction had 11 bases not matched to a gene; V was cut back by 6 bases and J by 6 bases. CDR1 is MDHEN, CDR2 SYDVKM, per germline. The CDR3 spells CASRPSDRGGHGYTF. CDR3 sequence (DNA): TGTGCCAGCAGACCATCAGACAGGGGGGGACATGGCTACACCTTC.

The rearrangement joins TRBV6-6 to TRBJ1-5; 7 bases agree with TRBD1. Germline lookup yields CDR1 MNHNY and CDR2 SVGAGI (reference sequence). This CDR3 contains 14 residues. Trimming cost V 9 bases and J 0 bases; bases outside gene matches: 5. CDR3 nucleotide sequence: TGTGCCAGTAGAGACAGGGCTAGCAATCAGCCCCAGCATTTT. Translating it yields CASRDRASNQPQHF.

The chain links TRBV28 to TRBJ1-5, with TRBD1 as a possible D gene (6 bases). CDR1 and CDR2 (germline): MDHEN, SYDVKM. CDR3 length equals 14 residues. V lost 5 bases and J lost 7, with 15 bases in between. CDR3 loop: CASSPGTPTQPQHF. CDR3 sequence (DNA): TGTGCCAGCAGTCCAGGGACACCGACCCAGCCCCAGCATTTT.

The V call is TRBV2, the J call TRBJ2-6; D perhaps matches TRBD1 (6 bases). Germline CDR1 SNHLY, CDR2 FYNNEI. V was pared by 4 bases and J by 0 bases, with 22 bases between. The CDR3 length is 20 residues. CDR3 sequence reads: CASSVLAGARYFSGANVLTF. CDR3 in DNA: TGTGCCAGCAGTGTTTTGGCAGGGGCCCGATATTTCTCTGGGGCCAACGTCCTGACTTTC.

This chain connects TRBV5-1 to TRBJ2-5, with 13 positions matching TRBD2. The DNA matches TRBJ2-7 better at its end, which makes the J call doubtful. The CDR3 sequence is 15 residues long. Germline V gene sequence: CDR1 SGHRS, CDR2 YFSETQ. CDR3 region: CASSWTSGSSYEQYF. Written as DNA, the CDR3 is TGCGCCAGCAGCTGGACTAGCGGGAGCTCCTACGAGCAGTACTTC.

The CDR3 DNA reads as TGTGCCAGCAGCGGCGGGGGGAGCTCCTACAATGAGCAGTTCTTC. Residues: CASSGGGSSYNEQFF. The chain links TRBV5-6 to TRBJ2-1, with 8 bases aligning to TRBD2. With 4 bases clipped from V and 0 bases from J, the junction kept 3 bases outside the gene matches. Germline CDR1 is SGHDT and CDR2 is YYEEEE. This CDR3 is built from 15 residues.

The sample holds one count of this clone. The rearrangement uses TRBV7-2 and TRBJ2-3; no clear D gene. The ends were cut back, 1 base at V and 0 bases at J, with 8 bases in the middle. CDR1 and CDR2 from the germline V gene are SGHTA and FQGNSA. This CDR3 has 15 residues. The CDR3: CASSLDNASTDTQYF. In DNA form, the CDR3 reads TGTGCCAGCAGCTTAGACAACGCTAGCACAGATACGCAGTATTTT. Variable domain in full (rest from reference TRBV7-2 and TRBJ2-3): GAGVSQSPSNKVTEKGKDVELRCDPISGHTALYWYRQSLGQGLEFLIYFQGNSAPDKSGLPSDRFSAERTGGSVSTLTIQRTQQEDSAVYLCASSLDNASTDTQYFGPGTRLTVL.